The 23 T cell receptor beta chains below all came from one sample that was sequenced in a study of T cell repertoires in cytomegalovirus infection. TCRdb ran MiXCR on the reads and lists one entry per CDR3 protein. The sample comprises 290,000 or so distinct CDR3 sequences, roughly 24% of which are singletons, and about 15% rests with the top ten. Material: PBMCs. Source of these receptors: a human donor in good health (CMV status not recorded). Some clones in this sample may be carry-over from other donors' samples.

This clonotype was detected a few times. The chain recombines TRBV11-2 with TRBJ1-4, with D uncertain. The CDR3 is 14 residues long. CDR1 is SGHAT, CDR2 FQNNGV, per germline. Trimming left V 1 base short and J 4 bases short, with 7 bases between. The DNA of the CDR3 is TGTGCCAGCAGCTTAGGGCGGCATAATGAAAAACTGTTTTTT. Amino acids: CASSLGRHNEKLFF.

The chain combines TRBV18 with TRBJ2-1; 11 bases are shared with TRBD2. With 3 bases clipped from V and 9 bases from J, the junction kept 13 bases outside the gene matches. The CDR3 length is 17 residues. Germline CDR1 KGHSH, CDR2 LQKENI. In DNA form, the CDR3 reads TGTGCCAGCTCACCTCTTGCCTCGACTAGCGGGAAGTCTGAGCAGTTCTTC. This gives the protein CASSPLASTSGKSEQFF.

The V and J genes are TRBV28 and TRBJ2-4; 8 nucleotides line up with TRBD2. Germline V gives CDR1 MDHEN, CDR2 SYDVKM. The CDR3 spans 16 residues. J lost 3 bases, V lost 2 bases, and 6 bases had no gene match. This CDR3 is CASSLGGAGGKNIQYF. CDR3 sequence (DNA): TGTGCCAGCAGTTTAGGGGGGGCGGGAGGCAAAAACATTCAGTACTTC. Full variable domain (rest looked up from reference TRBV28 and TRBJ2-4): DVKVTQSSRYLVKRTGEKVFLECVQDMDHENMFWYRQDPGLGLRLIYFSYDVKMKEKGDIPEGYSVSREKKERFSLILESASTNQTSMYLCASSLGGAGGKNIQYFGAGTRLSVL.

This chain links TRBV12-3 or TRBV12-4 with TRBJ2-1; 12 bases line up with TRBD2. The CDR3 spans 15 residues. After removal of 6 bases from V and 4 bases from J, the junction contained 4 bases not matched to a gene. CDR3 bases: TGTGCCAGCAGAAGACTAGCGGGAGAATACAATGAGCAGTTCTTC. Amino acid sequence: CASRRLAGEYNEQFF.

This clonotype occurred a few times. CDR3 residues: CAWSVRRSNTGELFF. CDR3 in DNA: TGTGCCTGGAGTGTCAGAAGATCCAACACCGGGGAGCTGTTTTTT. This chain joins TRBV30 and TRBJ2-2; D is unresolved. CDR3 length: 15 amino acids. V was pared by 0 bases and J by 2 bases, with 10 bases between. Germline loops: CDR1 GTSNPN, CDR2 SVGIG (reference sequence).

The chain is built from TRBV19 and TRBJ2-7, with TRBD2 matching 10 bases. The trim removed 0 bases at V and 4 bases at J, leaving 9 bases unmatched. Germline loops: CDR1 LNHDA, CDR2 SQIVND (reference sequence). The CDR3 sequence is 17 residues long. CDR3 sequence reads: CASSIEGSRTSGYEQYF. CDR3 bases: TGTGCCAGTAGTATAGAAGGGTCCAGGACTAGCGGTTACGAGCAGTACTTC. The full variable domain, in which reference TRBV19 and TRBJ2-7 provide the parts outside the CDR3, is DGGITQSPKYLFRKEGQNVTLSCEQNLNHDAMYWYRQDPGQGLRLIYYSQIVNDFQKGDIAEGYSVSREKKESFPLTVTSAQKNPTAFYLCASSIEGSRTSGYEQYFGPGTRLTVT.

This chain links TRBV4-3 with TRBJ2-7, with no clear D. The CDR3 contains 13 residues. The V end was cut by 0 bases, the J end by 2 bases, with 5 bases between. Germline lookup yields CDR1 LGHNA and CDR2 YSLEER. The chain's CDR3 is CASSQEPAYEQYF. CDR3 DNA sequence: TGCGCCAGCAGCCAAGAGCCAGCCTACGAGCAGTACTTC.

Many counts were recorded for this clonotype. V gene TRBV7-2 combines with J gene TRBJ2-5; 9 nucleotides agree with TRBD1. The CDR3 extends over 14 amino acids. The junction had 3 bases not matched to a gene; V was cut back by 4 bases and J by 3 bases. Per germline, CDR1 SGHTA and CDR2 FQGNSA. The DNA for the CDR3 is TGTGCCAGCAGCTCGGGACAGGGAAAAGAGACCCAGTACTTC. Its protein is CASSSGQGKETQYF.

The CDR3 region is CASSLETSRYNEQFF. The CDR3 nucleotides read TGCGCCAGCAGCTTGGAGACTAGCCGATACAATGAGCAGTTCTTC. The rearrangement links TRBV5-1 to TRBJ2-1; 7 nucleotides line up with TRBD2. The germline gives CDR1 SGHRS, CDR2 YFSETQ. The V segment lost 0 bases and the J segment 4 bases; nucleotides outside the gene matches: 4. The CDR3 runs to 15 residues.

V usage is TRBV6-4 and J usage is TRBJ2-1, with TRBD2 matching 8 bases. The CDR3 spans 15 residues. CDR1 and CDR2 from the germline V gene are MRHNA and SNTAGT. V gave up 4 bases and J gave up 4 bases; unmatched junction bases: 6. The CDR3 DNA reads as TGTGCCAGCAGTGTCGAAGCGGGGGATTACAATGAGCAGTTCTTC. This codes for CASSVEAGDYNEQFF.

The DNA of the CDR3 is TGTGCCAGCAGCTTAAATAGCGGGACTGAGCAGTTCTTC. Translation: CASSLNSGTEQFF. This chain joins TRBV11-2 and TRBJ2-1; TRBD2 agrees at 8 bases. J lost 9 bases, V lost 2 bases, and 3 bases had no gene match. In germline, CDR1 is SGHAT, CDR2 FQNNGV. The CDR3 contains 13 residues.

The table lists this clonotype with many counts. The chain recombines TRBV6-1 with TRBJ2-5; D gene uncertain. The CDR3 sequence is 13 residues long. V was shortened by 4 bases and J by 1 base, with 7 bases between the two germline ends. Germline loops: CDR1 MNHNS, CDR2 SASEGT. CDR3 sequence (DNA): TGTGCCAGCAGTGGACGTCCCCAAGAGACCCAGTACTTC. Amino acid sequence: CASSGRPQETQYF.

In its sample, this clonotype was seen many times. The chain carries TRBV4-3 and TRBJ2-1; tentatively, D is TRBD1 (6 bases). The CDR3 covers 15 residues. Per germline, CDR1 LGHNA and CDR2 YSLEER. With 0 bases removed from V and 5 bases from J, the gap between germline ends came to 11 bases. CDR3: CASSQDIGDNNEQFF. Written as DNA, the CDR3 is TGCGCCAGCAGCCAAGATATTGGGGACAACAATGAGCAGTTCTTC.

The chain combines TRBV15 with TRBJ1-6, with D tentatively TRBD1 (6 bases). V shed 5 bases and J shed 10 bases, with 12 bases lying between them. The CDR3 is made up of 13 amino acids. Germline CDR1 reads LNHNV; CDR2 reads YYDKDF (reference sequence). The CDR3 nucleotides are TGTGCCACCAGCCCTCGGAGGGGGTCACCCCTCCACTTT. Amino acid sequence: CATSPRRGSPLHF. The full variable domain, rest sourced from reference TRBV15 and TRBJ1-6, is DAMVIQNPRYQVTQFGKPVTLSCSQTLNHNVMYWYQQKSSQAPKLLFHYYDKDFNNEADTPDNFQSRRPNTSFCFLDIRSPGLGDTAMYLCATSPRRGSPLHFGNGTRLTVT.

V and J are TRBV6-2 or TRBV6-3 and TRBJ2-6, with D possibly being TRBD1 or TRBD2 (5 bases each). V lost 6 bases and J 4 bases, leaving 13 bases between the germline ends. Per germline, CDR1 MNHEY and CDR2 SVGEGT. The CDR3 spans 15 residues. DNA of the CDR3: TGTGCCAGCAGGGGACCCACTCTGGGGGCCAACGTCCTGACTTTC. This codes for CASRGPTLGANVLTF.

The chain carries TRBV11-2 and TRBJ2-3, with TRBD2 matching over 7 bases. The CDR3 runs 16 residues. Trimming cost V 4 bases and J 0 bases; bases outside gene matches: 7. In germline, CDR1 is SGHAT, CDR2 FQNNGV. CDR3 sequence: CASSSAGLGSTDTQYF. The CDR3 DNA sequence: TGTGCCAGCAGCTCCGCCGGACTAGGGAGCACAGATACGCAGTATTTT.

Concerning this clonotype: This could be a read error, since a much larger clone is one nucleotide away. The V call is TRBV7-4, the J call TRBJ2-1; D uncertain. The V gene's germline CDR1 is SGHVT and CDR2 SQSDAQ. The CDR3 totals 12 residues. The DNA of the CDR3 is TGTGGCAGCAGTTCCCGACACAATGAGCAGTTCTTC. Residues: CGSSSRHNEQFF.

The gene calls are TRBV7-3 and TRBJ1-6; TRBD1 aligns across 9 bases. Germline CDR1 reads SGHTA; CDR2 reads FQGTGA. Trimming took 1 base from V and 6 from J; bases not matched to a gene: 1. CDR3 size: 15 residues. The CDR3 DNA is TGTGCCAGCAGCTTAAGGGGACAGGGTAATTCACCCCTCCACTTT. This gives the protein CASSLRGQGNSPLHF.

J is TRBJ1-5 and V is TRBV28; a possible D gene is TRBD1 (6 bases). Trimming cost V 5 bases and J 0 bases, with 20 bases left between them. The germline V gene encodes CDR1 MDHEN and CDR2 SYDVKM. This CDR3 is 18 amino acids long. In DNA form, the CDR3 reads TGTGCCAGCAGTCCTACAGGGACCCAACCGTATAGCAATCAGCCCCAGCATTTT. Protein product: CASSPTGTQPYSNQPQHF.

This clonotype was seen more than once but under ten times. This sequence joins TRBV20-1 and TRBJ2-2; 11 nucleotides line up with TRBD1. Trimming cost V 6 bases and J 6 bases; bases outside gene matches: 6. Germline V gene lookup returns CDR1 DFQATT and CDR2 SNEGSKA (reference sequence). The CDR3 runs to 14 residues. In DNA, the CDR3 is TGCAGTGCAACCGGGACAGGGGGATCCGGGGAGCTGTTTTTT. This translates into CSATGTGGSGELFF.

There are a few counts of this clonotype. The gene calls are TRBV20-1 and TRBJ1-1; D gene unclear. CDR3 length equals 13 residues. CDR1 DFQATT and CDR2 SNEGSKA come from the germline V gene (reference sequence). Trimming stripped 0 bases from V and 0 bases from J, with 5 bases between. The CDR3 region has the DNA TGCAGTGCTAGAGAGGGCATGAACACTGAAGCTTTCTTT. This gives the protein CSAREGMNTEAFF.

This clonotype has a handful of counts. CDR3 nucleotides: TGTGCCAGCAGCCAGGGGATAGCTAACTATGGCTACACCTTC. This encodes CASSQGIANYGYTF. The chain uses TRBV28 and TRBJ1-2; D is possibly TRBD1 (6 bases). V gave up 6 bases and J gave up 0 bases, with 11 bases separating them. Germline-derived CDR1 and CDR2 are MDHEN and SYDVKM. The CDR3 consists of 14 residues.

The chain combines TRBV7-8 with TRBJ1-5; 9 bases align to TRBD1. The CDR3 runs 16 residues. With 3 bases clipped from V and 1 base from J, the junction kept 4 bases outside the gene matches. In germline, CDR1 is SGHVS, CDR2 FQNEAQ. The CDR3 nucleotides are TGTGCCAGCAGCTTTGGGACAGGGAAAAGCAATCAGCCCCAGCATTTT. The encoded protein is CASSFGTGKSNQPQHF.